This entry features one TCR beta chain sequence. The table lists this clonotype with many counts. Its antigen remains unidentified. Base-call qualities are not available, and no considerably larger clone is one nucleotide away. The source of the sample is a study of T cells in Graves' hyperthyroidism and ophthalmopathy (dated by TCRdb to the late 2010s). About the full investigation: Peripheral blood samples were taken at initial diagnosis, before any treatment was given. TCR V-J signatures able to tell the groups apart were searched for in a discovery cohort of approximately 95 patients, of whom 43 had Graves' ophthalmopathy and 57 had stable Graves' hyperthyroidism. Prospective prediction of ophthalmopathy was tested in an independent validation cohort of approximately 18 hyperthyroidism patients and 17 patients who later progressed to ophthalmopathy. The roughly 100 discovery patients were randomly divided into training and test sets at a 7:3 ratio. The study also compared thyroid tissue and blood T-cell repertoires from 5 to 7 Graves' hyperthyroidism patients. After blood sampling, hyperthyroidism patients were treated with methimazole at a starting dose of 30 mg daily, and ophthalmopathy patients were treated with high-dose intravenous methylprednisolone. TCR Vbeta CDR3 sequencing of 120 to 150 peripheral blood samples (approximately 44 ophthalmopathy, around 80 hyperthyroidism and about 17 progressor patients) is reported in the paper.

Broad study findings and their caveats: No statistical method was used to set the sample size in advance, and investigators knew the group allocation. Ophthalmopathy was separated from stable hyperthyroidism by a 13 V-J signature model, with about 88% sensitivity and just over 81% specificity obtained in cross-validation and 80%/75% obtained in testing. In validation, the model predicted progression to ophthalmopathy with 55% to 71% sensitivity and approximately 78% specificity, a median of about six months before onset. Most expanded thyroid clonotypes (frequency above 0.001) were also found in blood, which suggests that blood repertoires may mirror thyroid immune responses.

V is reduced by 0 bases and J by 0 bases, leaving a spacing of 8 bases between them. Its CDR3 holds 15 amino acids, cysteine through phenylalanine. Here the CDR3 DNA is all that survives: 45 bases in frame from base 1. Taken from the germline V gene (reference sequence), the CDR1 and CDR2 loops are LGHDT and YNNKEL. The TCR beta CDR3 regions were amplified from RNA transcripts. The first round of RT-PCR for the TCR CDR3 was performed with the HTBI primer set and the Qiagen OneStep RT-PCR kit. Libraries were constructed in a second round of multiplex PCR, after which size selection and purification were carried out. Libraries were sequenced paired-end with 100 bp reads on an Illumina HiSeq2000. Per the authors' processing: SOAPnuke was used to process the raw data, with reads discarded if the reads contained adapters or uncalled bases, had a mean Phred below 15, or lacked an exact constant-primer or identifier match. COPE v1.2.5 was used to merge high-quality paired reads, and clonotypes were defined as unique nucleotide sequences. Clonotypes were aligned to IMGT TRBV, TRBD and TRBJ reference segments using MiTCR v1.1. The analysis included only V-J combinations with a frequency above 0.0001, which together covered more than 99% of the repertoires. A TCS score was defined as the ratio between F50 (clonal expansion) and ExV (chaos), using BLOSUM62-based TCRdist between CDR3 peptides within each V-J. Welch's t-statistics and random forest reduced some 510 V-J features to around 14, which were used in a naive Bayes classifier (R e1071). Through fastp at Q25 and MiXCR, TCRdb rebuilt clones from the public reads, retaining in-frame beta chains. Each record represents a unique CDR3 protein, reported with the most common genes and DNA among its rows. V and J calls and clone size were set by TCRdb, not the authors. The sample records approximately 600,000 distinct CDR3 sequences, over 11% of which are singletons. The top ten clones comprise about 5.8% of the sample.

Hyperthyroidism patients were newly diagnosed, with disease duration under 2 months, and aged 18 to 65 years. The study excluded patients with uncontrolled infections, other autoimmune diseases, pregnancy or lactation. Clinical symptoms, serum thyroxine and TRAb, thyroid ultrasound, and orbital computed tomography formed the basis for the diagnoses. Blood from progressor patients was collected at the time of first diagnosis with hyperthyroidism, before any ophthalmopathy symptoms had appeared. Ficoll-Paque density gradient centrifugation was used to isolate PBMCs from about 9.4 ml of fresh peripheral blood. Progressor patients were initially diagnosed with Graves' hyperthyroidism and developed ophthalmopathy during follow-up. Total RNA was extracted with Trizol reagent, and quality was checked on an Agilent 2100 Bioanalyzer.

Material for sequencing was blood. This receptor was identified in a woman under 40 with Graves' hyperthyroidism that later progressed to Graves' ophthalmopathy. The chain couples TRBV3-1 to TRBJ1-1; no confident D gene assignment can be made. Read as DNA, the sequence is TGTGCCAGCAGCCAAGATCGCTGGCTGAACACTGAAGCTTTCTTT. The resulting protein is CASSQDRWLNTEAFF.